These 15 T cell receptor beta chains originate from one sample sequenced in a study of metastatic and nonmetastatic thyroid tumors. MiXCR reprocessed the PCR reads for TCRdb. The sample consists of around 44,000 clones, roughly 27% of them appearing once. Patients were all untreated before their thyroid surgery. The sequenced sample consisted of blood. The receptors were sampled from a male donor with papillary thyroid cancer or a benign thyroid nodule (not recorded which). Some clones in this sample may be carry-over from other donors' samples.

This clone showed up just once. J is TRBJ1-3 and V is TRBV19; 7 nucleotides match TRBD1. The germline CDR1 and CDR2 sequences are LNHDA and SQIVND (reference sequence). The V gene end was trimmed by 6 bases and the J gene end by 0 bases; junction bases not matched to a gene: 11. The CDR3 length is 17 residues. In DNA form, the CDR3 reads TGTGCCAGTAGCGGATTGAACAGGGGCCGCTCTGGAAACACCATATATTTT. Translation: CASSGLNRGRSGNTIYF.

Within the sample, this clone is medium-sized. The V call is TRBV6-2 or TRBV6-3, the J call TRBJ2-7, with 8 bases lining up with TRBD1. CDR1 and CDR2 from the germline V gene are MNHEY and SVGEGT. V was clipped by 2 bases and J by 6 bases; unmatched bases: 3. The CDR3 runs to 13 residues. The CDR3 reads CASSYPTGGEQYF. Here the CDR3 DNA reads TGTGCCAGCAGTTACCCTACAGGGGGCGAGCAGTACTTC.

There are a few counts of this clone. The chain uses TRBV19 and TRBJ2-1; 10 bases align to TRBD2. V lost 5 bases to trimming and J lost 8 bases; unmatched junction nucleotides: 6. CDR3 size: 14 residues. CDR1 and CDR2 from the germline V gene are LNHDA and SQIVND (reference sequence). The CDR3 region has the DNA TGTGCCAGTAGTGAGCGGGAGGGCCCGGATGAGCAGTTCTTC. Its translation is CASSEREGPDEQFF.

The rearrangement uses TRBV7-3 and TRBJ2-2; D gene unclear. Germline lookup yields CDR1 SGHTA and CDR2 FQGTGA. V was trimmed by 5 bases and J by 10 bases, leaving 11 bases between them. The length of the CDR3 is 12 residues. The CDR3 spells CASSPIPAELFF. The CDR3, as DNA: TGTGCCAGCAGCCCCATCCCCGCGGAGCTGTTTTTT. The full variable domain, its missing parts supplied by reference TRBV7-3 and TRBJ2-2, is GAGVSQTPSNKVTEKGKYVELRCDPISGHTALYWYRQSLGQGPEFLIYFQGTGAADDSGLPNDRFFAVRPEGSVSTLKIQRTERGDSAVYLCASSPIPAELFFGEGSRLTVL.

The rearrangement joins TRBV19 to TRBJ2-2; 8 bases agree with TRBD1. The CDR3 has 16 residues. Germline V lookup: CDR1 LNHDA, CDR2 SQIVND (reference sequence). J lost 5 bases, V lost 3 bases, and 8 bases had no gene match. The CDR3 DNA is TGTGCCAGTAGTATCCTGGACAGGGTAAAGACCGGGGAGCTGTTTTTT. The encoded protein is CASSILDRVKTGELFF. The entire variable domain, with the rest obtained from reference TRBV19 and TRBJ2-2, is as follows: DGGITQSPKYLFRKEGQNVTLSCEQNLNHDAMYWYRQDPGQGLRLIYYSQIVNDFQKGDIAEGYSVSREKKESFPLTVTSAQKNPTAFYLCASSILDRVKTGELFFGEGSRLTVL.

The V and J genes are TRBV5-8 and TRBJ2-7, with 12 positions matching TRBD1. Germline V gives CDR1 SGHTS, CDR2 YDEGEE. There are 15 residues in the CDR3. V lost 4 bases and J lost 2; bases outside the gene matches: 4. The CDR3 spells CASSPGQGAAYEQYF. In DNA form, the CDR3 reads TGTGCCAGCAGCCCGGGACAGGGGGCAGCCTACGAGCAGTACTTC. The full variable domain, its missing parts supplied by reference TRBV5-8 and TRBJ2-7, is EAGVTQSPTHLIKTRGQQATLRCSPISGHTSVYWYQQALGLGLQFLLWYDEGEERNRGNFPPRFSGRQFPNYSSELNVNALELEDSALYLCASSPGQGAAYEQYFGPGTRLTVT.

The sample holds many counts of this clone. The chain couples TRBV19 to TRBJ2-1; 9 bases fit TRBD1. The V gene end was trimmed by 8 bases and the J gene end by 4 bases; junction bases not matched to a gene: 3. Germline values: CDR1 LNHDA, CDR2 SQIVND (reference sequence). The CDR3 is made up of 13 amino acids. CDR3 loop: CASGTGNYNEQFF. The CDR3, as DNA: TGTGCCAGTGGGACAGGGAATTACAATGAGCAGTTCTTC. The full variable domain, rest sourced from reference TRBV19 and TRBJ2-1, is DGGITQSPKYLFRKEGQNVTLSCEQNLNHDAMYWYRQDPGQGLRLIYYSQIVNDFQKGDIAEGYSVSREKKESFPLTVTSAQKNPTAFYLCASGTGNYNEQFFGPGTRLTVL.

The chain links TRBV11-1 to TRBJ2-7, with 7 bases matching TRBD2. The CDR3 is 16 residues long. Germline values: CDR1 SGHAT, CDR2 FQDESV (reference sequence). Unmatched junction bases numbered 15, after V lost 5 bases and J lost 5 bases. CDR3 region: CASSRITLPGGHEQYF. DNA for the CDR3: TGTGCCAGCAGCCGGATAACCTTGCCGGGAGGCCACGAGCAGTACTTC.

This clone was observed a single time. The CDR3 protein is CASSQTRDYGYTF. The CDR3 DNA sequence: TGTGCCAGCAGCCAAACCAGGGATTATGGCTACACCTTC. The rearrangement uses TRBV14 and TRBJ1-2; maybe TRBD1 (5 bases). The germline CDR1 and CDR2 sequences are SGHDN and FVKESK. Between the trimmed V and J ends, which lost 2 bases and 5 bases, there was a span of 9 bases. The CDR3 contains 13 residues.

The sample holds a few counts of this clone. The rearrangement uses TRBV28 and TRBJ1-5; D unclear. With 4 bases removed from V and 2 bases from J, the gap between germline ends came to 18 bases. CDR1 and CDR2 (germline): MDHEN, SYDVKM. The CDR3 is made up of 17 amino acids. The CDR3 DNA reads as TGTGCCAGCAGTTCTGCCGGGGAAAAACGGGGCAATCAGCCCCAGCATTTT. This codes for CASSSAGEKRGNQPQHF.

Ten or more counts support this clone. The gene calls are TRBV28 and TRBJ1-5, with D unresolved. The germline V and J ends were trimmed by 5 bases and 5 bases, with 10 bases remaining between them. The CDR3 is 13 residues long. Germline-derived CDR1 and CDR2 are MDHEN and SYDVKM. The CDR3: CASSTGLYQPQHF. CDR3 nucleotide sequence: TGTGCCAGCAGTACGGGCCTCTATCAGCCCCAGCATTTT.

This clone was detected ten times or more. The V gene is TRBV5-1, the J gene TRBJ2-3; a weak D match, TRBD2 (5 bases). CDR3 length: 14 residues. V lost 4 bases and J lost 7, with 16 bases in between. Germline CDR1 reads SGHRS; CDR2 reads YFSETQ. CDR3 in DNA: TGCGCCAGCAGCCCCGGGGTATACGAATATACGCAGTATTTT. Protein sequence: CASSPGVYEYTQYF.

This chain connects TRBV6-2 or TRBV6-3 to TRBJ2-7; D possibly uses TRBD1 or TRBD2 (5 bases each). The V and J ends lost 3 bases and 3 bases respectively, with 18 bases between them. Germline V gene lookup returns CDR1 MNHEY and CDR2 SVGEGT. The CDR3 extends over 16 amino acids. The chain's CDR3 is CASSYLPGPSSYEQYF. DNA for the CDR3: TGTGCCAGCAGTTATCTTCCGGGACCCAGCAGCTACGAGCAGTACTTC.

This rearrangement joins TRBV11-3 to TRBJ2-3, with 8 nucleotides matching TRBD2. Trimming removed 6 bases from V and 7 bases from J; junction bases left unmatched: 12. The CDR3 loop spans 15 amino acids. Looked up from germline, CDR1 is SGHNT and CDR2 is YENEEA. In nucleotides, the CDR3 is TGTGCCAGCAGTGGGGGGACTAGTCATGGATATACGCAGTATTTT. Translated: CASSGGTSHGYTQYF.

In regard to this clone: One end of the junction is discordant with germline, which a read error may explain. V and J are TRBV6-9 and TRBJ2-1, with D hard to call. This CDR3 is built from 13 residues. The germline CDR1 and CDR2 sequences are MNHGY and SVAAGI. Here the CDR3 DNA reads TGTACCAGCAGTTATTCATACTTCAATGAGCAGTTCTTC. Amino acid sequence: CTSSYSYFNEQFF.